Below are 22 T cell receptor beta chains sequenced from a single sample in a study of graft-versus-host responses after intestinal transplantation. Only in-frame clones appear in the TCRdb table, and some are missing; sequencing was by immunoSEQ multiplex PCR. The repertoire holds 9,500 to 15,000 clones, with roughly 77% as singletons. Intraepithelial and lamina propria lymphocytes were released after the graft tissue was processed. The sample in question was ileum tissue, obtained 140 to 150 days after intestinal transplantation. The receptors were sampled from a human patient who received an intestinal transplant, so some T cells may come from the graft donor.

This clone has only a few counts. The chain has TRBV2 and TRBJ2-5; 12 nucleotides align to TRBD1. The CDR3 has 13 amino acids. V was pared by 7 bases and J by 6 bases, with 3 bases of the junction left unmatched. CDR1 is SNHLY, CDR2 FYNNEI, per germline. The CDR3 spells CASTGTGGQTQYF. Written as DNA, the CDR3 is TGTGCCAGCACCGGGACAGGGGGCCAGACCCAGTACTTC.

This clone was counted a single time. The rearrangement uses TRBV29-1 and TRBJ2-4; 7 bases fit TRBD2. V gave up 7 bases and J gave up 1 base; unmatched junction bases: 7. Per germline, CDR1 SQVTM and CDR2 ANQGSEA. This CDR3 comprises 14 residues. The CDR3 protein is CSAGWRGAKNIQYF. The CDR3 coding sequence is TGCAGCGCAGGGTGGCGGGGGGCCAAAAACATTCAGTACTTC. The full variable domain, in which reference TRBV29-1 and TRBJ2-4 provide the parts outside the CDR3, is SAVISQKPSRDICQRGTSLTIQCQVDSQVTMMFWYRQQPGQSLTLIATANQGSEATYESGFVIDKFPISRPNLTFSTLTVSNMSPEDSSIYLCSAGWRGAKNIQYFGAGTRLSVL.

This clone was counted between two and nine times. CDR3 nucleotide sequence: TGTGCCAGCAGCGTAGGGGGACTAGCGGGATTAAATGAGCAGTTCTTC. Its protein is CASSVGGLAGLNEQFF. This chain links TRBV9 with TRBJ2-1, with TRBD2 matching 13 bases. Germline CDR1 and CDR2: SGDLS and YYNGEE. The CDR3 totals 16 residues. The trim removed 0 bases at V and 7 bases at J, leaving 4 bases unmatched.

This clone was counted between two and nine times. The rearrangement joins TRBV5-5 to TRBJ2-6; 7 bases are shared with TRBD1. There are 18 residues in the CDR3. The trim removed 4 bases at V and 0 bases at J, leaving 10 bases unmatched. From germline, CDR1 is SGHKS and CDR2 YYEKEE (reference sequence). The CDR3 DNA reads TGTGCCAGCAGCCGAACGGGACAGACCCACTCTGGGGCCAACGTCCTGACTTTC. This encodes CASSRTGQTHSGANVLTF.

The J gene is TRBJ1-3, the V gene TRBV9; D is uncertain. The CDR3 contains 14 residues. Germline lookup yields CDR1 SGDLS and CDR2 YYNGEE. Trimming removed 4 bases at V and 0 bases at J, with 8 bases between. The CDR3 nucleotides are TGTGCCAGCAGCCCCCCGAGCTCTGGAAACACCATATATTTT. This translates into CASSPPSSGNTIYF.

The CDR3 is CASSYWGTGCVNQPQHF. The CDR3 coding sequence is TGTGCCAGCAGTTACTGGGGGACAGGGTGCGTCAATCAGCCCCAGCATTTT. The chain recombines TRBV6-7 with TRBJ1-5, with 9 bases that match TRBD1. TRBV6-7 is an open reading frame, and its role is uncertain. This CDR3 spans 17 amino acids. J was trimmed by 3 bases and V by 1 base; bases with no gene match: 7.

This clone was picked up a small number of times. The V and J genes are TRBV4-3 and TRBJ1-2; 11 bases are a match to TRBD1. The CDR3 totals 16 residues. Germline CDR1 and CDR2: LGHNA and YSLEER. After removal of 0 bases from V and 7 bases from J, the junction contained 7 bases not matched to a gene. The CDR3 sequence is CASSQETGQGAPGYTF. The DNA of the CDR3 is TGCGCCAGCAGCCAAGAAACAGGACAGGGGGCGCCTGGCTACACCTTC.

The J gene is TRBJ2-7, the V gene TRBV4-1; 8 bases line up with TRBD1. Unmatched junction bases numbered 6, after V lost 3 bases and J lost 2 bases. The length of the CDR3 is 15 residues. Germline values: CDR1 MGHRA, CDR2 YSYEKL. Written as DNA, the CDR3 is TGCGCCAGCAGCCACAACCAGGGGGCGACCTACGAGCAGTACTTC. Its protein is CASSHNQGATYEQYF.

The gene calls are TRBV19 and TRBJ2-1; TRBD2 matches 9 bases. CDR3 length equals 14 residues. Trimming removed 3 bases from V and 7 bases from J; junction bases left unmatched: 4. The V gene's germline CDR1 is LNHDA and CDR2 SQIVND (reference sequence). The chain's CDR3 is CASSISGGLNEQFF. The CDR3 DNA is TGTGCCAGTAGTATCAGCGGGGGGCTGAATGAGCAGTTCTTC.

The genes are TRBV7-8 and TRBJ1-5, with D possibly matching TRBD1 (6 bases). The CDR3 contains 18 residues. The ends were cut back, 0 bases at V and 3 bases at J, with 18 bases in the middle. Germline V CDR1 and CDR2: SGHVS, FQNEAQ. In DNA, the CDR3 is TGTGCCAGCAGCTTAGCGCCGGACAGAGAAGACACCAATCAGCCCCAGCATTTT. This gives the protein CASSLAPDREDTNQPQHF.

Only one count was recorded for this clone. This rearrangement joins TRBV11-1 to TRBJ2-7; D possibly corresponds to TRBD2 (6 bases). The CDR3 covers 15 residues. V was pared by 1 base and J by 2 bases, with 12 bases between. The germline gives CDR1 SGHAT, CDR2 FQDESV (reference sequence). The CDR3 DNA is TGTGCCAGCAGCTTAGGACCAGGGACTCCCTACGAGCAGTACTTC. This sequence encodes CASSLGPGTPYEQYF.

The CDR3 region is CSVGDRGYEQYF. The CDR3 DNA is TGCAGCGTTGGCGACAGGGGATACGAGCAGTACTTC. The chain has TRBV29-1 and TRBJ2-7; 8 bases are a match to TRBD1. The germline V gene encodes CDR1 SQVTM and CDR2 ANQGSEA. After removal of 4 bases from V and 4 bases from J, the junction contained 3 bases not matched to a gene. The CDR3 totals 12 residues.

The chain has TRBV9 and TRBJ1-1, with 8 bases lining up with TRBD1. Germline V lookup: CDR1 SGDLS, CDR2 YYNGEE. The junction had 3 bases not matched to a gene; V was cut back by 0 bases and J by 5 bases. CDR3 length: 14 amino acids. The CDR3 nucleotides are TGTGCCAGCAGCGTAGAGGACAGGGAAACTGAAGCTTTCTTT. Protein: CASSVEDRETEAFF. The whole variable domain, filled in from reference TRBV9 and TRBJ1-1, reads DSGVTQTPKHLITATGQRVTLRCSPRSGDLSVYWYQQSLDQGLQFLIQYYNGEERAKGNILERFSAQQFPDLHSELNLSSLELGDSALYFCASSVEDRETEAFFGQGTRLTVV.

For the CDR3, the DNA is TGTGCCAGCATCTTAGCGGGAGCGGTCGGGGAGCTGTTTTTT. Its protein product is CASILAGAVGELFF. The chain employs TRBV6-6 and TRBJ2-2; 9 nucleotides line up with TRBD2. Unmatched junction bases numbered 7, after V lost 7 bases and J lost 7 bases. Germline V CDR1 and CDR2: MNHNY, SVGAGI (reference sequence). This CDR3 spans 14 amino acids.

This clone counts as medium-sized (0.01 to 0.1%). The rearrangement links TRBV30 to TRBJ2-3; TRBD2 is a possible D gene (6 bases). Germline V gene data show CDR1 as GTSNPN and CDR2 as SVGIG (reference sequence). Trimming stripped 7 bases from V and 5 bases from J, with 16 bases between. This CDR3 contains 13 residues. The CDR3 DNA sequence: TGTGCCTTTAGGGGACTGGCCGAAGATACGCAGTATTTT. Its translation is CAFRGLAEDTQYF.

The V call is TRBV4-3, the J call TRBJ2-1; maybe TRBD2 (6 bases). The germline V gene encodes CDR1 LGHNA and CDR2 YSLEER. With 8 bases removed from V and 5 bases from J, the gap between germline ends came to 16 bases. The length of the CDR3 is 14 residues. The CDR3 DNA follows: TGCGCCAGCGGTCTGTGGGGGGAAGACAATGAGCAGTTCTTC. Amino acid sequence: CASGLWGEDNEQFF.

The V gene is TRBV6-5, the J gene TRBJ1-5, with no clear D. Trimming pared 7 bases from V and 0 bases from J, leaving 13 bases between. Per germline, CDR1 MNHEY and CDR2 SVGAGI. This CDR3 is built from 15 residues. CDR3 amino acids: CASTQPGNSNQPQHF. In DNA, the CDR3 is TGTGCCAGCACTCAGCCCGGGAATAGCAATCAGCCCCAGCATTTT.

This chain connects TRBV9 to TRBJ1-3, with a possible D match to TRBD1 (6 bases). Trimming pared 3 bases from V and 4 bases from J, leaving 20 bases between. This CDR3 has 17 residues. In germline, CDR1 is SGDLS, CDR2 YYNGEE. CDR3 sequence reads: CASSDTPGDVRGNTIYF. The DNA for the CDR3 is TGTGCCAGCAGCGACACCCCAGGGGATGTGAGGGGAAACACCATATATTTT.

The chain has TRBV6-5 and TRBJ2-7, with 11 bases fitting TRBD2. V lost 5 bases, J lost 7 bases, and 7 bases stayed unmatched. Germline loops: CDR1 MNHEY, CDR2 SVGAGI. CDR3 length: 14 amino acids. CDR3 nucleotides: TGTGCCAGCAGTACCCTAGCGGGAGGAGCTGAGCAGTACTTC. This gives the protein CASSTLAGGAEQYF.

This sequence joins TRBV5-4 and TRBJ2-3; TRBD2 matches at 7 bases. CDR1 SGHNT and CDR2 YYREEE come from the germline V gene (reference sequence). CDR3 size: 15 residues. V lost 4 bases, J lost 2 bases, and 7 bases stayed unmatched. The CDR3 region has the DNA TGTGCCAGCAGCAACCTAGCGGAGGCCACAGATACGCAGTATTTT. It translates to CASSNLAEATDTQYF.

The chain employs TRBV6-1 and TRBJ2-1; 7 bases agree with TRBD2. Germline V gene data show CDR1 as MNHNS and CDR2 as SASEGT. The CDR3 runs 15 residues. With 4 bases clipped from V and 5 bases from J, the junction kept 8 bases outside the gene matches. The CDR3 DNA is TGTGCCAGCAGTGTGATAGCGGGCCTTAACAATGAGCAGTTCTTC. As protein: CASSVIAGLNNEQFF.

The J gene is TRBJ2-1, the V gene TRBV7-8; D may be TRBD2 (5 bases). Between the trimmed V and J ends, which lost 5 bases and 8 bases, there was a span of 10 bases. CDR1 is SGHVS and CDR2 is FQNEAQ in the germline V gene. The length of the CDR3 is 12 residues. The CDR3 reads CASSPAGDEQFF. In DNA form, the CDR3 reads TGTGCCAGCAGCCCAGCCGGGGATGAGCAGTTCTTC.